A single sample gave rise to the 32 T cell receptor beta chains below, sequenced in a study of control samples from healthy donors and cancer patients. Profiled with immunoSEQ multiplex PCR; TCRdb holds only in-frame clones, not every one. Of some 120,000 clones listed, approximately 89% are singletons. Sequencing was carried out using blood. All receptors come from a man younger than 30 in good health.

The table lists this clone with a few counts. The rearrangement joins TRBV5-5 to TRBJ1-4; the match to TRBD1 covers 11 bases. Germline CDR1 is SGHKS and CDR2 is YYEKEE (reference sequence). The CDR3 is 16 residues long. V was clipped by 4 bases and J by 1 base; unmatched bases: 3. The CDR3 is CASSPGQGGTNEKLFF. In DNA form, the CDR3 reads TGTGCCAGCAGCCCGGGACAGGGGGGAACTAATGAAAAACTGTTTTTT.

The rearrangement uses TRBV6-5 and TRBJ1-3, with D unresolved. V was cut by 5 bases and J by 4 bases, with 9 bases left in between. The CDR3 sequence is 13 residues long. Germline CDR1 MNHEY, CDR2 SVGAGI. CDR3 sequence reads: CASSPTRGNTIYF. The CDR3 DNA sequence: TGTGCCAGCAGTCCCACTCGAGGAAACACCATATATTTT.

This chain links TRBV20-1 with TRBJ1-4; 7 nucleotides agree with TRBD1. Germline-derived CDR1 and CDR2 are DFQATT and SNEGSKA (reference sequence). The V gene end was trimmed by 3 bases and the J gene end by 7 bases; junction bases not matched to a gene: 5. The CDR3 extends over 13 amino acids. DNA of the CDR3: TGCAGTGCTAGTAAGGGGGCCGGTGAAAAACTGTTTTTT. Encoded protein: CSASKGAGEKLFF.

This rearrangement joins TRBV7-2 to TRBJ1-2; 9 bases are a match to TRBD1. The CDR3 has 12 residues. CDR1 and CDR2 (germline): SGHTA, FQGNSA. The CDR3 region is CARTGANYGYTF. The CDR3 DNA reads as TGTGCTAGGACAGGGGCCAACTATGGCTACACCTTC.

The J gene is TRBJ2-5, the V gene TRBV2, with 16 bases fitting TRBD2. Losses at the gene ends were 5 bases for V and 5 bases for J; bases not matched to a gene: 8. This CDR3 is built from 17 residues. CDR1 SNHLY and CDR2 FYNNEI come from the germline V gene. The CDR3 reads CASSLGTSGGAPETQYF. The CDR3, as DNA: TGTGCCAGCAGTCTCGGGACTAGCGGGGGGGCCCCGGAGACCCAGTACTTC. Full variable domain (missing parts from reference TRBV2 and TRBJ2-5): EPEVTQTPSHQVTQMGQEVILRCVPISNHLYFYWYRQILGQKVEFLVSFYNNEISEKSEIFDDQFSVERPDGSNFTLKIRSTKLEDSAMYFCASSLGTSGGAPETQYFGPGTRLLVL.

The chain has TRBV27 and TRBJ2-5; a weak D match, TRBD2 (6 bases). Trimming stripped 3 bases from V and 5 bases from J, with 13 bases between. The germline gives CDR1 MNHEY, CDR2 SMNVEV (reference sequence). The CDR3 extends over 14 amino acids. The CDR3 nucleotides are TGTGCCAGCAGTTTTGTCGGGGGAGCGGAGACCCAGTACTTC. Protein: CASSFVGGAETQYF.

The genes are TRBV11-3 and TRBJ2-1; 8 positions agree with TRBD1. After removal of 1 base from V and 4 bases from J, the junction contained 3 bases not matched to a gene. This CDR3 contains 15 residues. CDR1 is SGHNT and CDR2 is YENEEA in the germline V gene. In nucleotides, the CDR3 is TGTGCCAGCAGCTTAGGACAGGGGCTATACAATGAGCAGTTCTTC. This gives the protein CASSLGQGLYNEQFF. The full variable domain, completed using reference TRBV11-3 and TRBJ2-1, is EAGVVQSPRYKIIEKKQPVAFWCNPISGHNTLYWYLQNLGQGPELLIRYENEEAVDDSQLPKDRFSAERLKGVDSTLKIQPAELGDSAVYLCASSLGQGLYNEQFFGPGTRLTVL.

This chain's CDR3 is CASSQGASGAETQYF. The DNA for the CDR3 is TGTGCCAGCAGCCAAGGGGCCAGCGGGGCGGAGACCCAGTACTTC. This sequence joins TRBV4-2 and TRBJ2-5, with 7 positions matching TRBD2. Germline lookup yields CDR1 LGHNA and CDR2 YNFKEQ. The trim removed 1 base at V and 5 bases at J, leaving 7 bases unmatched. This CDR3 comprises 15 residues.

The chain employs TRBV5-1 and TRBJ2-2; the D call may be TRBD1 or TRBD2 (6 bases each). Germline values: CDR1 SGHRS, CDR2 YFSETQ. Trimming left V 1 base short and J 4 bases short, with 11 bases between. The CDR3 runs 15 residues. CDR3 in amino acids: CASSLWGALTGELFF. CDR3 sequence (DNA): TGCGCCAGCAGCTTGTGGGGGGCTCTCACCGGGGAGCTGTTTTTT.

This chain links TRBV9 with TRBJ2-7; the match to TRBD1 covers 7 bases. This CDR3 contains 15 residues. The V and J ends lost 0 bases and 2 bases, in that order; junction bases with no gene match: 5. Germline V lookup: CDR1 SGDLS, CDR2 YYNGEE. The CDR3 loop reads CASSVAVGTAYEQYF. DNA of the CDR3: TGTGCCAGCAGCGTAGCCGTCGGGACAGCCTACGAGCAGTACTTC.

V gene TRBV5-1 combines with J gene TRBJ1-1; D remains ambiguous. Trimming left V 3 bases short and J 0 bases short, with 12 bases between. Germline V lookup: CDR1 SGHRS, CDR2 YFSETQ. The CDR3 is made up of 15 amino acids. CDR3 bases: TGCGCCAGCAGCTCGGCGACGGATTTGAACACTGAAGCTTTCTTT. It encodes CASSSATDLNTEAFF.

The V and J genes are TRBV29-1 and TRBJ1-3; D is ambiguous. The CDR3 totals 13 residues. The germline V gene has CDR1 SQVTM and CDR2 ANQGSEA. The germline V and J ends were trimmed by 3 bases and 2 bases, with 8 bases remaining between them. CDR3: CSVESPTGNTIYF. The CDR3 DNA reads TGCAGCGTTGAGTCACCGACTGGAAACACCATATATTTT.

The V and J genes are TRBV13 and TRBJ2-3, with 12 bases matching TRBD2. Unmatched junction bases numbered 12, after V lost 5 bases and J lost 12 bases. The V gene's germline CDR1 is PRHDT and CDR2 FYEKMQ (reference sequence). This CDR3 comprises 15 residues. The CDR3 protein is CASSLRTSGAEHQYF. The CDR3 nucleotides are TGTGCCAGCAGCCTACGGACTAGCGGGGCGGAACACCAGTATTTT.

The chain carries TRBV11-2 and TRBJ1-4; TRBD1 aligns across 7 bases. The length of the CDR3 is 15 residues. The V segment lost 5 bases and the J segment 7 bases; nucleotides outside the gene matches: 10. Germline V CDR1 and CDR2: SGHAT, FQNNGV. In DNA, the CDR3 is TGTGCCAGCAGCGTACGGGACAGCTCTTCTGAAAAACTGTTTTTT. It is translated as CASSVRDSSSEKLFF.

The V call is TRBV19, the J call TRBJ1-6; 8 positions match TRBD1. The germline CDR1 and CDR2 sequences are LNHDA and SQIVND (reference sequence). V dropped 5 bases and J dropped 0; count of bases not matched to a gene: 6. The CDR3 is 17 residues long. CDR3 nucleotides: TGTGCCAGTAGTCCGGGACAGGTCAGCTCCTATAATTCACCCCTCCACTTT. Residues: CASSPGQVSSYNSPLHF.

This chain joins TRBV5-1 and TRBJ2-1; TRBD2 matches at 9 bases. The CDR3 contains 15 residues. Trimming took 5 bases from V and 4 from J; bases not matched to a gene: 7. The V gene's germline CDR1 is SGHRS and CDR2 YFSETQ. The CDR3 DNA follows: TGCGCCAGCAGGCCTAGCGGGGTCCTATACAATGAGCAGTTCTTC. Protein sequence: CASRPSGVLYNEQFF.

Remarks on this clone: Other nucleotide sequences in the sample specify the same CDR3. The V gene is TRBV6-5, the J gene TRBJ1-1; D gene uncertain. V lost 5 bases and J lost 5, with 9 bases in between. CDR1 is MNHEY, CDR2 SVGAGI, per germline. CDR3 length equals 12 residues. Here the CDR3 DNA reads TGTGCCAGCAGTCCCGGAGGAACTGAAGCTTTCTTT. Its protein product is CASSPGGTEAFF.

This chain links TRBV15 with TRBJ2-3; 8 bases agree with TRBD1. Trimming took 3 bases from V and 2 from J; bases not matched to a gene: 10. This CDR3 spans 17 amino acids. The V gene's germline CDR1 is LNHNV and CDR2 YYDKDF (reference sequence). CDR3 protein: CATSSRDQGAYTDTQYF. Here the CDR3 DNA reads TGTGCCACCAGCAGCCGGGACCAGGGGGCCTACACAGATACGCAGTATTTT.

This clone is a singleton in its sample. The V and J genes are TRBV7-9 and TRBJ1-4; no reliable D call. From germline, CDR1 is SEHNR and CDR2 FQNEAQ (reference sequence). Trimming took 5 bases from V and 0 from J, leaving 10 bases between them. This CDR3 spans 15 amino acids. CDR3 sequence reads: CASSPEISTNEKLFF. CDR3 in DNA: TGTGCCAGCAGCCCTGAAATCTCAACTAATGAAAAACTGTTTTTT.

In regard to this clone: The sample holds other DNA sequences that translate to the same CDR3. This chain connects TRBV9 to TRBJ1-2; TRBD1 matches at 7 bases. V lost 0 bases, J lost 2 bases, and 7 bases stayed unmatched. The CDR3 totals 16 residues. In germline, CDR1 is SGDLS, CDR2 YYNGEE. The CDR3 sequence is CASSVGMDRLNYGYTF. The DNA of the CDR3 is TGTGCCAGCAGCGTAGGGATGGACAGGCTAAACTATGGCTACACCTTC.

The chain uses TRBV6-6 and TRBJ1-2, with 7 bases that match TRBD1. Looked up from germline, CDR1 is MNHNY and CDR2 is SVGAGI (reference sequence). The CDR3 runs to 14 residues. The ends lost 2 bases at V and 3 bases at J; junction bases unmatched: 3. CDR3 amino acids: CASSYEGADYGYTF. The CDR3 DNA follows: TGTGCCAGCAGTTACGAGGGGGCCGACTATGGCTACACCTTC.

This sequence joins TRBV6-5 and TRBJ2-1; no firm D call. This CDR3 comprises 16 residues. Germline CDR1 MNHEY, CDR2 SVGAGI. V gave up 0 bases and J gave up 2 bases, with 11 bases separating them. The CDR3, as DNA: TGTGCCAGCAGTTACTCCTCCCAGCACCCCTACAATGAGCAGTTCTTC. This encodes CASSYSSQHPYNEQFF.

The chain employs TRBV10-2 and TRBJ1-5; TRBD1 might be the D (5 bases). V shed 6 bases and J shed 5 bases, with 11 bases lying between them. The CDR3 loop spans 13 amino acids. Germline values: CDR1 WSHSY, CDR2 SAAADI. Here the CDR3 DNA reads TGCGCCAGCAGACAGGAACCTCATCAGCCCCAGCATTTT. It encodes CASRQEPHQPQHF.

This chain links TRBV21-1 with TRBJ1-2; no check of the table's D call, TRBD1, against the DNA was made. TRBV21-1 is marked as a pseudogene. CDR3 size: 14 residues. CDR3 amino acids: CASSKPPGGEGYTF. The CDR3 bases are TGTGCCAGCAGCAAACCCCCAGGGGGCGAAGGCTACACCTTC.

This chain uses TRBV10-1 with TRBJ1-4; D is uncertain. V was clipped by 3 bases and J by 0 bases, with 5 bases between them. Germline CDR1 and CDR2: WNHNN and SYGVQD (reference sequence). The CDR3 extends over 14 amino acids. The CDR3, as DNA: TGCGCCAGCAGTGATGATACAACTAATGAAAAACTGTTTTTT. Protein product: CASSDDTTNEKLFF.

The chain recombines TRBV19 with TRBJ1-2; 7 bases are a match to TRBD1. J gave up 4 bases and V 4 bases, and 9 bases lay outside the gene matches. Germline CDR1 reads LNHDA; CDR2 reads SQIVND (reference sequence). There are 15 residues in the CDR3. CDR3 in DNA: TGTGCCAGTAGTAAAACAGGGGACGGTGGCTATGGCTACACCTTC. Translated: CASSKTGDGGYGYTF.

The chain has TRBV7-9 and TRBJ1-2; possibly TRBD1 for D (6 bases). CDR3 length: 15 amino acids. CDR1 is SEHNR and CDR2 is FQNEAQ in the germline V gene (reference sequence). Trimming stripped 1 base from V and 5 bases from J, with 14 bases between. CDR3 coding DNA: TGTGCCAGCAGCTTAGTTGCCAGGGGCAATTATGGCTACACCTTC. This sequence encodes CASSLVARGNYGYTF.

The chain couples TRBV9 to TRBJ2-5, with 9 bases lining up with TRBD1. V lost 3 bases to trimming and J lost 4 bases; unmatched junction nucleotides: 4. The CDR3 length is 14 residues. Germline CDR1 SGDLS, CDR2 YYNGEE. CDR3 sequence (DNA): TGTGCCAGCAGCGCGGGACAGGGTATAGAGACCCAGTACTTC. This codes for CASSAGQGIETQYF.

CDR3 nucleotides: TGTGCCATCAGTGGATCTAGGGGGAGCGATGAGCAGTTCTTC. Residues: CAISGSRGSDEQFF. This chain joins TRBV10-3 and TRBJ2-1, with D tentatively TRBD1 (6 bases). Germline V CDR1 and CDR2: ENHRY, SYGVKD. The CDR3 has 14 residues. Between the trimmed V and J ends, which lost 4 bases and 8 bases, there was a span of 15 bases.

This sequence joins TRBV7-9 and TRBJ1-5; D call uncertain. V lost 5 bases, J lost 0 bases, and 8 bases lay in between. The CDR3 sequence is 14 residues long. Germline V gene lookup returns CDR1 SEHNR and CDR2 FQNEAQ (reference sequence). The CDR3 loop reads CASSPRDSNQPQHF. The CDR3 DNA follows: TGTGCCAGCAGCCCTCGGGATAGCAATCAGCCCCAGCATTTT.

The rearrangement joins TRBV19 to TRBJ1-2, with 8 bases identical to TRBD1. J gave up 2 bases and V 1 base, and 6 bases lay outside the gene matches. Germline-derived CDR1 and CDR2 are LNHDA and SQIVND (reference sequence). CDR3 size: 16 residues. CDR3 sequence: CASSIGLGTGNYGYTF. CDR3 bases: TGTGCCAGTAGTATAGGTCTTGGGACAGGAAACTATGGCTACACCTTC.

The chain recombines TRBV14 with TRBJ2-3; D not certain. The germline gives CDR1 SGHDN, CDR2 FVKESK. CDR3 size: 14 residues. V was trimmed by 0 bases and J by 4 bases, leaving 8 bases between them. The CDR3 here is CASSQDVGSDTQYF. CDR3 DNA sequence: TGTGCCAGCAGCCAAGACGTAGGGTCAGATACGCAGTATTTT.